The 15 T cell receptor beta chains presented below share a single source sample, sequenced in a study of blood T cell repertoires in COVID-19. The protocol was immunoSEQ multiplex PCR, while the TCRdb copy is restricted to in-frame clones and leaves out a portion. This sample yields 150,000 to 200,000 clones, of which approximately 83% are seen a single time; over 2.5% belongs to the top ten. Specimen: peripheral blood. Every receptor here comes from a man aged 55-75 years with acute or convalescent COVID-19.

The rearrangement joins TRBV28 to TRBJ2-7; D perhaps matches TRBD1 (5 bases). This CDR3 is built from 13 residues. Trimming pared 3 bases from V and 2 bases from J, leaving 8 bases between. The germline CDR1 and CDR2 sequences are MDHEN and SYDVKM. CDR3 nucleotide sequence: TGTGCCAGCAGTTTGGTCAGGGCCTACGAGCAGTACTTC. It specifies CASSLVRAYEQYF.

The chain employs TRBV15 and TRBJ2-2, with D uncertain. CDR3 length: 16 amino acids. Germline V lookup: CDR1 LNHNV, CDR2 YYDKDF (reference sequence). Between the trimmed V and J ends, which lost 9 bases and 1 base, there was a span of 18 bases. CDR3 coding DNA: TGTGCCACTCCCCCCCACTGTAGCCGGAACACCGGGGAGCTGTTTTTT. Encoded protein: CATPPHCSRNTGELFF.

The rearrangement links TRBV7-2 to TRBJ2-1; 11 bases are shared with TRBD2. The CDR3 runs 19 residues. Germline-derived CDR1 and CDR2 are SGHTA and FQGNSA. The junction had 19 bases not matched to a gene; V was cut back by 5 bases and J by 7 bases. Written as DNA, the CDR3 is TGTGCCAGCAGCACGACACCAGGGACTAGCGGTTTACAAAGGAATGAGCAGTTCTTC. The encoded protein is CASSTTPGTSGLQRNEQFF.

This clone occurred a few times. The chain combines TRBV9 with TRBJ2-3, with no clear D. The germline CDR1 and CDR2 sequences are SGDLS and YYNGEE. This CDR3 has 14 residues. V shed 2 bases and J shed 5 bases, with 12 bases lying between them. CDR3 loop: CASSVRISGDTQYF. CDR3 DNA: TGTGCCAGCAGCGTTCGAATATCGGGAGATACGCAGTATTTT.

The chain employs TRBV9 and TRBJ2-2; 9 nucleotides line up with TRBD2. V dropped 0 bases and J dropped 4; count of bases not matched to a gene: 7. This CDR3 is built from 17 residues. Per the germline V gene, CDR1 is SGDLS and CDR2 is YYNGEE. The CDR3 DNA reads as TGTGCCAGCAGCGTAGGTCGTATGCGGGAGGGCACCGGGGAGCTGTTTTTT. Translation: CASSVGRMREGTGELFF.

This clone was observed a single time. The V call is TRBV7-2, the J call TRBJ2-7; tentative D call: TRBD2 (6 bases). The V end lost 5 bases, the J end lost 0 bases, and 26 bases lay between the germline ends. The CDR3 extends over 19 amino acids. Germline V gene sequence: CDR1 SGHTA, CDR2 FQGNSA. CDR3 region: CASSPQIGSRGLGSYEQYF. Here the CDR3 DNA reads TGTGCCAGCAGCCCCCAAATAGGAAGTCGGGGACTTGGCTCCTACGAGCAGTACTTC.

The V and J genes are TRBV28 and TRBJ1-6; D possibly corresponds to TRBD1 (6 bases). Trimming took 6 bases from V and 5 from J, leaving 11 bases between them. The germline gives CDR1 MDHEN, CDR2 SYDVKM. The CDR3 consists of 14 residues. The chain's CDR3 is CASSLDSHNSPLHF. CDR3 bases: TGTGCCAGCAGCCTGGACAGTCATAATTCACCCCTCCACTTT.

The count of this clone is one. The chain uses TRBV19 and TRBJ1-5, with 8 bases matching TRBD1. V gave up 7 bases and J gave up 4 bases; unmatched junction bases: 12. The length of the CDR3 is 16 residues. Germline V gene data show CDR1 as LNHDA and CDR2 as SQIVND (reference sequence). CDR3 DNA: TGTGCCAGTAATATGCGTACAGGGGGGATTAATCAGCCCCAGCATTTT. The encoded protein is CASNMRTGGINQPQHF.

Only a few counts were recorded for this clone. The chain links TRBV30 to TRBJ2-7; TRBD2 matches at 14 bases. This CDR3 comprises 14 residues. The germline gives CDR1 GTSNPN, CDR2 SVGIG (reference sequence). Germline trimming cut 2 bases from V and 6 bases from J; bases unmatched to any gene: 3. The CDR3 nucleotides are TGTGCCTGGAGTCGACTAGCGGGAGGGAGCGAGCAGTACTTC. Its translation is CAWSRLAGGSEQYF.

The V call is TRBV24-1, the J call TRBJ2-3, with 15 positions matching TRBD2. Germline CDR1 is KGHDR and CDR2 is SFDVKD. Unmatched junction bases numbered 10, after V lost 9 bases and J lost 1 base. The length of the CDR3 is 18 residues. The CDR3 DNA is TGTGCCACCGATGACCGGACTAGCGGGAGGGCCGGCACAGATACGCAGTATTTT. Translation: CATDDRTSGRAGTDTQYF.

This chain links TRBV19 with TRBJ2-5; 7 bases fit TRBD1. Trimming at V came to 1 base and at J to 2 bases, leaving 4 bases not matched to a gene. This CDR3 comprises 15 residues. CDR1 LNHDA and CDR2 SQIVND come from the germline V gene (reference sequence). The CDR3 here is CASSIGTGRQETQYF. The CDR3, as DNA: TGTGCCAGTAGTATAGGGACAGGCCGACAAGAGACCCAGTACTTC.

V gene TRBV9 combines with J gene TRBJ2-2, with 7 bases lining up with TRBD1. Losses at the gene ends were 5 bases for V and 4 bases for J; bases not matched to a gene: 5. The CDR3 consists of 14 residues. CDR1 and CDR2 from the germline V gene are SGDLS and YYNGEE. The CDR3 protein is CASRRQGATGELFF. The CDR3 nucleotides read TGTGCCAGCAGAAGACAGGGCGCCACCGGGGAGCTGTTTTTT. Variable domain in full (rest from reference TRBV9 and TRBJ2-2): DSGVTQTPKHLITATGQRVTLRCSPRSGDLSVYWYQQSLDQGLQFLIQYYNGEERAKGNILERFSAQQFPDLHSELNLSSLELGDSALYFCASRRQGATGELFFGEGSRLTVL.

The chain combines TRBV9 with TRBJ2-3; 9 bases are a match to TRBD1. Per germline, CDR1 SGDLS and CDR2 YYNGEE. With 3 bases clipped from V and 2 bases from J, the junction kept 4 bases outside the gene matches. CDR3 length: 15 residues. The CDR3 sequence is CASSAGQGPTDTQYF. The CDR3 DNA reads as TGTGCCAGCAGCGCCGGACAGGGGCCCACAGATACGCAGTATTTT.

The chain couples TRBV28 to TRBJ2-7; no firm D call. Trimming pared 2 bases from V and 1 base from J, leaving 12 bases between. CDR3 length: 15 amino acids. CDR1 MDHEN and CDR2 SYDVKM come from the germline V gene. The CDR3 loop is CASSLNPPRSYEQYF. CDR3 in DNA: TGTGCCAGCAGTTTAAACCCCCCCAGGTCCTACGAGCAGTACTTC.

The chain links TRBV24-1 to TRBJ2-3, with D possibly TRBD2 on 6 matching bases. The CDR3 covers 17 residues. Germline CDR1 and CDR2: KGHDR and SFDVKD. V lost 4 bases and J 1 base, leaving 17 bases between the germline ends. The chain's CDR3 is CATSDRSGTGGTDTQYF. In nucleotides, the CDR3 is TGTGCCACCAGTGACCGTTCCGGGACTGGCGGCACAGATACGCAGTATTTT.